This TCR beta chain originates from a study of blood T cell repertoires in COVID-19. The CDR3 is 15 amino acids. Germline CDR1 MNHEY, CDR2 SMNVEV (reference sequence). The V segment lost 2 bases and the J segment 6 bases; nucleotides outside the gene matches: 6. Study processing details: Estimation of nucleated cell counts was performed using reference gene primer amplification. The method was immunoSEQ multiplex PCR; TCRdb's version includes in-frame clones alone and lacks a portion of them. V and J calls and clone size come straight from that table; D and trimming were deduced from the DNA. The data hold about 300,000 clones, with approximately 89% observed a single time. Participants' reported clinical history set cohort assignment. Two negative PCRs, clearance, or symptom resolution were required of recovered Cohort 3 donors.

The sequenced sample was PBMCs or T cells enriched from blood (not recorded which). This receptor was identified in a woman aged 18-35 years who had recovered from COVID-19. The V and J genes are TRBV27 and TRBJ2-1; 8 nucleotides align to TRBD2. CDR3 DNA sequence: TGTGCCAGCAGTTTAGCAGCGGGAGACCTCAATGAGCAGTTCTTC. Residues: CASSLAAGDLNEQFF.